These T cell receptor beta chains were read from a single sample in a study of blood T cell repertoires in COVID-19. Here immunoSEQ multiplex PCR was the method, and the copy in TCRdb shows in-frame clones only, minus some. The table records about 49,000 clones, roughly 88% of them present only once. Sequences were obtained from peripheral blood. The receptors come from a human donor in a cohort sampled during active COVID-19. Each CDR3 is given with its conserved first and last residue. The D gene is left open where the match is weak. Clone size is not always given. Where it is, it says once, few, many or a class for expanded clones.

TRBV27	.	TRBJ2-3	.	CASSSDYRTDTQYF	TGTGCCAGCAGTTCGGACTACCGCACAGATACGCAGTATTTT
TRBV5-6	TRBD2	TRBJ2-1	.	CASSTDKTSGRSYNEQFF	TGTGCCAGCAGCACGGACAAAACTAGCGGGAGGTCCTACAATGAGCAGTTCTTC
TRBV19	.	TRBJ1-2	.	CASSQEADLRGYTF	TGTGCCAGTAGCCAGGAGGCGGATTTGCGTGGCTACACCTTC
TRBV7-9	TRBD1	TRBJ1-1	few	CASSLPRQGAMNTEAFF	TGTGCCAGCAGCTTGCCCCGGCAGGGGGCGATGAACACTGAAGCTTTCTTT
TRBV7-9	TRBD1	TRBJ2-1	.	CASRRTGGQQFF	TGTGCCAGCAGGAGAACAGGGGGTCAGCAGTTCTTC
TRBV7-9	TRBD1	TRBJ1-2	.	CASSLEDRGYGYTF	TGTGCCAGCAGCTTAGAGGACAGGGGTTATGGCTACACCTTC
TRBV9	TRBD1	TRBJ2-7	.	CASSFASGQPSYEQYF	TGTGCCAGCAGCTTTGCCTCGGGACAGCCTTCCTACGAGCAGTACTTC
TRBV2	TRBD1	TRBJ1-4	.	CASSLRTGNEKLFF	TGTGCCAGCAGCCTCAGGACAGGGAACGAAAAACTGTTTTTT
TRBV7-2	TRBD2	TRBJ2-7	.	CASSLAGTSGASYEQYF	TGTGCCAGCAGCTTAGCCGGGACTAGCGGGGCCTCCTACGAGCAGTACTTC
TRBV6-6	.	TRBJ2-7	.	CASTRAYEQYF	TGTGCCAGCACGAGAGCCTACGAGCAGTACTTC
TRBV6-5	.	TRBJ1-1	.	CASSPRQVMNTEAFF	TGTGCCAGCAGTCCCCGACAGGTCATGAACACTGAAGCTTTCTTT
TRBV5-8	TRBD1	TRBJ1-2	.	CASSLRAGGYGYTF	TGTGCCAGCAGCTTGAGGGCAGGGGGCTATGGCTACACCTTC
TRBV5-5	TRBD1	TRBJ1-1	.	CASSRGTGGRYTEAFF	TGTGCCAGCAGCCGCGGGACAGGGGGCCGTTACACTGAAGCTTTCTTT
TRBV3-1/TRBV3-2	TRBD1	TRBJ1-1	.	CASSQGQGEAFF	TGTGCCAGCAGCCAAGGACAGGGTGAAGCTTTCTTT
TRBV7-9	.	TRBJ1-4	.	CASTGPGQMNEKLFF	TGTGCCAGCACGGGTCCTGGACAGATGAATGAAAAACTGTTTTTT
TRBV9	.	TRBJ1-3	.	CASSPRPVFGNTIYF	TGTGCCAGCAGCCCGAGGCCCGTTTTTGGAAACACCATATATTTT
TRBV6-5	.	TRBJ1-5	.	CASSYSYSNQPQHF	TGTGCCAGCAGTTATAGCTATAGCAATCAGCCCCAGCATTTT
TRBV18	TRBD2	TRBJ2-1	.	CASSPTGLAGNEQFF	TGTGCCAGCTCACCCACCGGACTAGCGGGAAATGAGCAGTTCTTC
TRBV7-9	.	TRBJ1-1	.	CASGGRRWTEAFF	TGTGCCAGCGGGGGCAGGAGGTGGACTGAAGCTTTCTTT
TRBV7-6	.	TRBJ1-1	.	CASSLQVNTEAFF	TGTGCCAGCAGCCTACAGGTGAACACTGAAGCTTTCTTT
TRBV7-6	.	TRBJ2-1	.	CASSLAPVKSSYNEQFF	TGTGCCAGCAGCTTAGCGCCCGTTAAGAGCTCCTACAATGAGCAGTTCTTC
TRBV5-4	.	TRBJ1-1	.	CASSFREQNTEAFF	TGTGCCAGCAGCTTTAGGGAGCAGAACACTGAAGCTTTCTTT
TRBV14	TRBD2	TRBJ2-7	.	CASSFGLAGAYEQYF	TGTGCCAGCAGTTTCGGACTAGCGGGGGCCTACGAGCAGTACTTC
TRBV30	.	TRBJ1-5	.	CAWSPEGGWGQPQHF	TGTGCCTGGAGCCCAGAGGGCGGATGGGGTCAGCCCCAGCATTTT